The next 15 T cell receptor beta chains were all read from a single sample in a study of blood T cell repertoires in COVID-19. The method was immunoSEQ multiplex PCR; TCRdb's version includes in-frame clones alone and lacks a portion of them. The table has about 150,000 clones, approximately 88% seen once; the top ten hold 4.5% to 5.5%. The specimen sequenced was peripheral blood. All receptors come from a human donor in a cohort sampled during active COVID-19.

The J gene is TRBJ1-5, the V gene TRBV29-1; 8 nucleotides agree with TRBD1. This CDR3 has 15 residues. V shed 5 bases, J shed 0 bases, and the junction held 6 bases outside the gene matches. Looked up from germline, CDR1 is SQVTM and CDR2 is ANQGSEA. CDR3: CSVSGGGGSNQPQHF. The CDR3 DNA reads TGCAGCGTTTCAGGGGGCGGAGGTAGCAATCAGCCCCAGCATTTT.

This sequence joins TRBV3-1 (or the pseudogene TRBV3-2) and TRBJ2-2; 11 bases are a match to TRBD2. From germline, CDR1 is LGHDT and CDR2 YNNKEL (reference sequence). V lost 3 bases, J lost 0 bases, and 9 bases stayed unmatched. The CDR3 totals 19 residues. This CDR3 is CASSQGKGGLAANTGELFF. The DNA for the CDR3 is TGTGCCAGCAGCCAGGGAAAAGGGGGACTAGCGGCGAACACCGGGGAGCTGTTTTTT.

In its sample, this clone was seen a few times. CDR3 nucleotides: TGCAGCGTCGGGACAGCCCCCTACGAGCAGTACTTC. This encodes CSVGTAPYEQYF. The V and J genes are TRBV29-1 and TRBJ2-7, with TRBD1 matching 7 bases. The V and J ends lost 6 bases and 2 bases, in that order; junction bases with no gene match: 4. The CDR3 has 12 residues. Germline CDR1 SQVTM, CDR2 ANQGSEA.

V and J are TRBV29-1 and TRBJ1-1, with D possibly matching TRBD1 (5 bases). From germline, CDR1 is SQVTM and CDR2 ANQGSEA. Between the trimmed V and J ends, which lost 2 bases and 1 base, there was a span of 11 bases. The CDR3 is 14 amino acids. The CDR3 coding sequence is TGCAGCGTTGAATGGCGACAGACGAACACTGAAGCTTTCTTT. Residues: CSVEWRQTNTEAFF.

CDR3 region: CTSSPQRASGGKTDTQYF. CDR3 nucleotides: TGCACCAGCAGCCCCCAGAGGGCTAGCGGGGGGAAAACAGATACGCAGTATTTT. This rearrangement joins TRBV1 to TRBJ2-3; the D segment call TRBD2 is taken from the table without a DNA check. TRBV1 represents a pseudogene. The CDR3 runs 18 residues.

This chain connects TRBV7-9 to TRBJ2-1; TRBD2 matches at 7 bases. The CDR3 consists of 16 residues. Per germline, CDR1 SEHNR and CDR2 FQNEAQ (reference sequence). Trimming at V came to 4 bases and at J to 3 bases, leaving 9 bases not matched to a gene. For the CDR3, the DNA is TGTGCCAGCAGCTCCTTCGCGGGGGTCGACTACAATGAGCAGTTCTTC. It specifies CASSSFAGVDYNEQFF.

In its sample, this clone was seen once. The chain combines TRBV9 with TRBJ2-1, with 9 positions matching TRBD2. Germline CDR1 and CDR2: SGDLS and YYNGEE. CDR3 length: 17 residues. Trimming took 0 bases from V and 5 from J; bases not matched to a gene: 9. In DNA form, the CDR3 reads TGTGCCAGCAGCGTAGGAATAGCGGGAGCGGGGGACAATGAGCAGTTCTTC. Its translation: CASSVGIAGAGDNEQFF.

The table lists this clone with a count of one. The genes are TRBV5-1 and TRBJ2-7; D may be TRBD1 (6 bases). CDR1 is SGHRS, CDR2 YFSETQ, per germline. This CDR3 has 16 residues. Between the trimmed V and J ends, which lost 2 bases and 2 bases, there was a span of 17 bases. CDR3 in DNA: TGCGCCAGCAGCTTACAGGGCAGTCCCTTTACCTACGAGCAGTACTTC. This codes for CASSLQGSPFTYEQYF.

This clone was observed a handful of times. V and J are TRBV2 and TRBJ2-3, with TRBD2 as a possible D gene (6 bases). The CDR3 consists of 15 residues. V lost 7 bases and J 0 bases, leaving 14 bases between the germline ends. The germline gives CDR1 SNHLY, CDR2 FYNNEI. CDR3 sequence reads: CASIEAGTSTDTQYF. CDR3 nucleotides: TGTGCCAGCATTGAGGCGGGGACTAGCACAGATACGCAGTATTTT.

This chain uses TRBV19 with TRBJ1-6; D perhaps matches TRBD1 (6 bases). The CDR3 is made up of 13 amino acids. V gave up 4 bases and J gave up 7 bases, with 8 bases separating them. Germline-derived CDR1 and CDR2 are LNHDA and SQIVND (reference sequence). The CDR3 DNA sequence: TGTGCCAGTAGTAGGACAGTGAATTCACCCCTCCACTTT. Translated: CASSRTVNSPLHF.

V gene TRBV28 combines with J gene TRBJ2-1; TRBD2 matches 16 bases. Germline V CDR1 and CDR2: MDHEN, SYDVKM. The CDR3 covers 18 residues. V shed 6 bases and J 2 bases; nucleotides not matched to a gene: 7. CDR3 DNA: TGTGCCAGCAGACACGGGACTAGCGGGGGGGCTACCTACAATGAGCAGTTCTTC. Translation gives CASRHGTSGGATYNEQFF. The variable domain in full, with the rest retrieved from reference TRBV28 and TRBJ2-1, is DVKVTQSSRYLVKRTGEKVFLECVQDMDHENMFWYRQDPGLGLRLIYFSYDVKMKEKGDIPEGYSVSREKKERFSLILESASTNQTSMYLCASRHGTSGGATYNEQFFGPGTRLTVL.

CDR3 loop: CASSPRDRGPPMYV. The CDR3 DNA reads as TGTGCCAGCAGCCCCCGGGACAGGGGGCCACCTATGTACGTC. This chain connects TRBV16 to TRBJ2-7; 12 bases are a match to TRBD1. Per the germline V gene, CDR1 is KGHSY and CDR2 is FQNENV. The CDR3 contains 14 residues. Trimming removed 4 bases from V and 12 bases from J; junction bases left unmatched: 10.

The rearrangement links TRBV3-1 (or the pseudogene TRBV3-2) to TRBJ2-5; 11 bases match TRBD2. The CDR3 extends over 17 amino acids. CDR1 and CDR2 from the germline V gene are LGHDT and YNNKEL (reference sequence). Germline trimming cut 0 bases from V and 1 base from J; bases unmatched to any gene: 4. Here the CDR3 DNA reads TGTGCCAGCAGCCAAGAAAGCGGACTAGCGGGCCAAGAGACCCAGTACTTC. Amino acids: CASSQESGLAGQETQYF.

This rearrangement joins TRBV5-1 to TRBJ2-2; 7 nucleotides line up with TRBD1. The CDR3 runs to 19 residues. The J segment lost 3 bases and the V segment lost 4 bases, leaving 18 bases of the junction unmatched. Germline lookup yields CDR1 SGHRS and CDR2 YFSETQ. The CDR3 loop is CASSTDRRGLDRDTGELFF. CDR3 sequence (DNA): TGCGCCAGCAGCACGGACCGTAGGGGGCTAGATCGAGACACCGGGGAGCTGTTTTTT. Full variable domain (outside the CDR3, taken from reference TRBV5-1 and TRBJ2-2): KAGVTQTPRYLIKTRGQQVTLSCSPISGHRSVSWYQQTPGQGLQFLFEYFSETQRNKGNFPGRFSGRQFSNSRSEMNVSTLELGDSALYLCASSTDRRGLDRDTGELFFGEGSRLTVL.

The V and J genes are TRBV7-8 and TRBJ2-1; 7 positions agree with TRBD2. This CDR3 region has 16 residues. Germline V gives CDR1 SGHVS, CDR2 FQNEAQ. The trim removed 5 bases at V and 3 bases at J, leaving 10 bases unmatched. CDR3 DNA sequence: TGTGCCAGCAGCATCCTTCGGGGGGTCTTCTACAATGAGCAGTTCTTC. This encodes CASSILRGVFYNEQFF.